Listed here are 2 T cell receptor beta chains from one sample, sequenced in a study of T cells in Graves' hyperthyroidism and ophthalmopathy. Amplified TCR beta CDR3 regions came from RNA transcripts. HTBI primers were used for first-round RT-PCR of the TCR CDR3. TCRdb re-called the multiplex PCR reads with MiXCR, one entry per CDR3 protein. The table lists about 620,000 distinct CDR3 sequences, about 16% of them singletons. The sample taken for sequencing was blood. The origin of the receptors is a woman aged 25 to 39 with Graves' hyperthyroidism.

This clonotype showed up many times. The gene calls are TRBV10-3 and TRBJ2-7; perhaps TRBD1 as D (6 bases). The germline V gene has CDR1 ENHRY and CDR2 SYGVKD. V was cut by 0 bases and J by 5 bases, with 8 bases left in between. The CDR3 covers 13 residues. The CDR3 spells CAISESRGNEQYF. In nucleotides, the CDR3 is TGTGCCATCAGTGAGTCCAGGGGAAACGAGCAGTACTTC.

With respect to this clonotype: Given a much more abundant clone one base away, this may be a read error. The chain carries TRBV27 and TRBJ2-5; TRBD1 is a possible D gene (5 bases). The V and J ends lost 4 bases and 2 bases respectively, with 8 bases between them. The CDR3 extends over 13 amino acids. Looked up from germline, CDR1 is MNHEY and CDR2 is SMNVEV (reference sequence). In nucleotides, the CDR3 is TGTGCCAGCAGTTCCGGACATCAAGAGACCCAGTACTTC. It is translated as CASSSGHQETQYF.